The 8 T cell receptor beta chains listed next were all sequenced from one sample in a study of T-cell memory formation after mild COVID-19. TCRdb re-called the 5' RACE reads through MiXCR, storing one row per CDR3 protein. The table records 75,000 to 95,000 distinct CDR3 sequences, 10% to 15% of them present only once. Sequencing input: PBMCs or a T cell subset sorted from them (not recorded which). Receptors originate from an adult woman who had mild COVID-19 (a few samples of this study predate the infection). Cell type and time point are not known.

The chain is built from TRBV19 and TRBJ1-1; no clear D gene. V dropped 9 bases and J dropped 6 bases, with 17 bases sitting between them. Germline CDR1 and CDR2: LNHDA and SQIVND (reference sequence). The CDR3 consists of 13 residues. In nucleotides, the CDR3 is TGTGCCAGCAGCTCTCGAGTGGCTCCTGAAGCTTTCTTT. Protein product: CASSSRVAPEAFF.

V is TRBV6-5 and J is TRBJ2-2, with 7 bases that match TRBD1. This CDR3 is 16 amino acids long. Trimming cost V 0 bases and J 7 bases; bases outside gene matches: 8. Germline V gene sequence: CDR1 MNHEY, CDR2 SVGAGI. CDR3 DNA sequence: TGTGCCAGCAGTTACTCGTTTCCAGGGGGTAGCGGGGAGCTGTTTTTT. Protein: CASSYSFPGGSGELFF.

This clonotype has a handful of counts. The chain recombines TRBV12-3 or TRBV12-4 with TRBJ1-2; D is uncertain. Trimming removed 2 bases at V and 2 bases at J, with 12 bases between. The CDR3 extends over 15 amino acids. The CDR3 DNA reads TGTGCCAGCAGTTTAAGTACCAGAGGGAACTATGGCTACACCTTC. It specifies CASSLSTRGNYGYTF.

This clonotype was recorded once. The chain employs TRBV15 and TRBJ1-2; 9 bases are shared with TRBD1. Trimming removed 4 bases from V and 6 bases from J; junction bases left unmatched: 9. There are 15 residues in the CDR3. Germline CDR1 LNHNV, CDR2 YYDKDF (reference sequence). Written as DNA, the CDR3 is TGTGCCACCAGCATCCCCTCGGGACAGGGACATGGCTACACCTTC. Its translation is CATSIPSGQGHGYTF.

The J gene is TRBJ1-2, the V gene TRBV12-3 or TRBV12-4; no firm D call. The V and J ends lost 5 bases and 1 base respectively, with 8 bases between them. CDR3 length: 13 residues. The CDR3 DNA reads TGTGCCAGCAGTCCGGACTATAACTATGGCTACACCTTC. Translated: CASSPDYNYGYTF.

This clonotype has a handful of counts. The V gene is TRBV5-1, the J gene TRBJ2-7; D possibly corresponds to TRBD2 (7 bases). V shed 0 bases and J shed 2 bases, with 21 bases lying between them. Germline V gene data show CDR1 as SGHRS and CDR2 as YFSETQ. There are 18 residues in the CDR3. The CDR3 loop is CASSLAGAWAGDPYEQYF. CDR3 nucleotides: TGCGCCAGCAGCTTGGCGGGGGCGTGGGCGGGAGATCCCTACGAGCAGTACTTC.

The sample holds a few counts of this clonotype. This sequence joins TRBV7-9 and TRBJ2-5, with D uncertain. This CDR3 is 14 amino acids long. Trimming shortened V by 5 bases and J by 0 bases, and 10 bases separated the two germline ends. The germline CDR1 and CDR2 sequences are SEHNR and FQNEAQ (reference sequence). CDR3 region: CASSLDVYQETQYF. The CDR3, as DNA: TGTGCCAGCAGCCTCGACGTCTACCAAGAGACCCAGTACTTC.

This clonotype has more than one count but fewer than ten. The chain couples TRBV5-6 to TRBJ2-7; TRBD1 matches 7 bases. With 2 bases clipped from V and 3 bases from J, the junction kept 11 bases outside the gene matches. CDR3 length equals 16 residues. The germline gives CDR1 SGHDT, CDR2 YYEEEE. The CDR3 spells CASSLYSTGLFYEQYF. The CDR3 DNA is TGTGCCAGCAGCTTATACTCGACAGGGCTTTTCTACGAGCAGTACTTC.